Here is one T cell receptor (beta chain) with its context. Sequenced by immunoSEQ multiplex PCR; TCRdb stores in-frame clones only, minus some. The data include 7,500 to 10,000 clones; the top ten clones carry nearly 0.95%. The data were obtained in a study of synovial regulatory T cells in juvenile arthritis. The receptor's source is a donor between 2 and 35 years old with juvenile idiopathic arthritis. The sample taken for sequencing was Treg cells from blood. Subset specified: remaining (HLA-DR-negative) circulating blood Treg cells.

The CDR3 protein is CAWSRSWGDYGYTF. This sequence joins TRBV30 and TRBJ1-2. The CDR3 has 14 amino acids. The coding DNA is unavailable. Germline CDR1 is GTSNPN and CDR2 is SVGIG (reference sequence).